This T cell receptor (beta chain) was profiled in a study of siplizumab effects on memory and regulatory T cells. Generated by immunoSEQ multiplex PCR, the TCRdb table keeps only in-frame clones and is missing some. The data hold fewer than 8,000 clones, with less than 75% observed a single time. CDR1 is DFQATT and CDR2 is SNEGSKA in the germline V gene (reference sequence). The CDR3 totals 11 residues. The V and J ends lost 1 base and 12 bases respectively, with 10 bases between them. What was sequenced was effector memory CD8+ T cells sorted from blood. Subset meaning: unstimulated CD8+ effector memory T cells. The TCR sequence derives from a human donor in good health. The genes are TRBV20-1 and TRBJ1-5; D uncertain. CDR3 sequence (DNA): TGCAGTGCTAGAGTGCCCATCGGCCAGCATTTT. Residues: CSARVPIGQHF.